This TCR beta chain was captured by sequencing in a study of response to subunit inactivated influenza vaccine. V lost 0 bases to trimming and J lost 11 bases; unmatched junction nucleotides: 6. Germline CDR1 is SEHNR and CDR2 is FQNEAQ (reference sequence). The CDR3 covers 13 residues. MiXCR, run by TCRdb on the RT-PCR reads, gives a single entry per CDR3 protein. This sample carries 550,000 to 650,000 distinct CDR3 sequences, around 11% of them seen once, and the ten largest clones take roughly a tenth. The sample holds many counts of this clonotype. Antigen specificity is unknown. The study's findings and limits: The authors suggested that every seasonal influenza vaccination recruits few new T cells.

Sequencing used PBMCs from blood, obtained on the day of vaccination. The sequence was collected from a man between 50 and 59 years old who received an inactivated influenza vaccine. The chain links TRBV7-9 to TRBJ1-1, with 7 positions matching TRBD1. The CDR3 sequence is CASSLAAQGTAFF. The CDR3 DNA is TGTGCCAGCAGCTTAGCGGCACAGGGGACGGCTTTCTTT.